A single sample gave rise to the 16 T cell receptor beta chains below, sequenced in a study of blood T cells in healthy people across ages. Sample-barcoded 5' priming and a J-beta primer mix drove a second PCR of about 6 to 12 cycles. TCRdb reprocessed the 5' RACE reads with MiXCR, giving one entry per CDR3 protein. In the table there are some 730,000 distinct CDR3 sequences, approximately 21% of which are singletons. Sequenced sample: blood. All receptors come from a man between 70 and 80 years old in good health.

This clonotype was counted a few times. CDR3 DNA: TGTGCCAGTAGTATCAATAGGGAAACTGAAGAGACCCAGTACTTC. Its protein is CASSINRETEETQYF. The chain couples TRBV19 to TRBJ2-5; no firm D call. The CDR3 runs to 15 residues. CDR1 LNHDA and CDR2 SQIVND come from the germline V gene (reference sequence). Deletions cut 3 bases from V and 3 bases from J, with 14 bases between. Based on the CDR3 plus reference TRBV19 and TRBJ2-5, the full variable domain is DGGITQSPKYLFRKEGQNVTLSCEQNLNHDAMYWYRQDPGQGLRLIYYSQIVNDFQKGDIAEGYSVSREKKESFPLTVTSAQKNPTAFYLCASSINRETEETQYFGPGTRLLVL.

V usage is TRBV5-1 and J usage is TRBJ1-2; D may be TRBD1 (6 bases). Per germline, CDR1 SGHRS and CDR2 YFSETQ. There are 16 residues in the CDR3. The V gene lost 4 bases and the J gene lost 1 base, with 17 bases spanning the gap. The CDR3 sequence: CASSITTGTLNYGYTF. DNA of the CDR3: TGCGCCAGCAGCATAACGACAGGCACCCTTAACTATGGCTACACCTTC.

DNA of the CDR3: TGTGCCAGCAGGGACAGGGCTGGAGGTAACAATGAGCAGTTCTTC. Protein: CASRDRAGGNNEQFF. The V gene is TRBV6-1, the J gene TRBJ2-1, with TRBD1 identical over 8 bases. The junction had 9 bases not matched to a gene; V was cut back by 6 bases and J by 5 bases. The length of the CDR3 is 15 residues. CDR1 and CDR2 from the germline V gene are MNHNS and SASEGT.

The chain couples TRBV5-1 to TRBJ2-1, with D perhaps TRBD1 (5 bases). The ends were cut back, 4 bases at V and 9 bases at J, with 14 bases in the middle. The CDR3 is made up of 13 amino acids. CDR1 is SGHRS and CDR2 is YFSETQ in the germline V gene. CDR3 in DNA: TGCGCCAGCAGCCTTGGTTCAGGGCTTGAGCAGTTCTTC. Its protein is CASSLGSGLEQFF.

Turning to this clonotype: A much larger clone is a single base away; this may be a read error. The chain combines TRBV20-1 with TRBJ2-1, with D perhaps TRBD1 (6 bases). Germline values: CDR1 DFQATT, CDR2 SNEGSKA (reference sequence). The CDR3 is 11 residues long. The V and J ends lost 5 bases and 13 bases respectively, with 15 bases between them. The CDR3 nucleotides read TGCAGTGCTCCAGGGGCAGCCGATCAGTTCTTC. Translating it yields CSAPGAADQFF.

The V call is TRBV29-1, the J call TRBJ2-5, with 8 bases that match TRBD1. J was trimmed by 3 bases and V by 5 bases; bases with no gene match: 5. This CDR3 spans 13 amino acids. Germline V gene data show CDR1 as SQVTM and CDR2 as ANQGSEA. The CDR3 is CSVSQGVKETQYF. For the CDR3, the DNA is TGCAGCGTTTCACAGGGGGTTAAAGAGACCCAGTACTTC.

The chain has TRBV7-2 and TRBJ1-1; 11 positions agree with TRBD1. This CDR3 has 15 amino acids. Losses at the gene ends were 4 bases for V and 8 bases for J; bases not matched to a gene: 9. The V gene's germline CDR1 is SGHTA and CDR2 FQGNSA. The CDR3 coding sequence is TGTGCCAGCAGCTCCAGGACAGGGGGCTTTTTGGAAGCTTTCTTT. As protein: CASSSRTGGFLEAFF.

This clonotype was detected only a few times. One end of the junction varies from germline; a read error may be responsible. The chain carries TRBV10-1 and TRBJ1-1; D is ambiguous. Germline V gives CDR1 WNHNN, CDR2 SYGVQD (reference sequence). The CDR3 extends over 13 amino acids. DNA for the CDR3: TGCGCCAGCAGTGAGTCGAACATCCAACGAGCTTCCTTT. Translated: CASSESNIQRASF.

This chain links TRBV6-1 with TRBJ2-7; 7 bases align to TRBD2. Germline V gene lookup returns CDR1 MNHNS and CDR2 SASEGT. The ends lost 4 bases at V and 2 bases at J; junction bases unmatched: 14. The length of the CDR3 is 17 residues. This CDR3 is CASSATTGSGTTYEQYV. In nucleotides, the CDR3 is TGTGCCAGCAGTGCTACGACTGGTAGTGGGACTACCTACGAGCAGTACGTC.

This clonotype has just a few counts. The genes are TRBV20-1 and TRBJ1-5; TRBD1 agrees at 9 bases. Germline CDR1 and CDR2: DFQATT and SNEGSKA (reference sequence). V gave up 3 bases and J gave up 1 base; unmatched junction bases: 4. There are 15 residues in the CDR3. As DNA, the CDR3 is TGCAGTGCTAGCGAACAGGGGGCAAGCAATCAGCCCCAGCATTTT. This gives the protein CSASEQGASNQPQHF.

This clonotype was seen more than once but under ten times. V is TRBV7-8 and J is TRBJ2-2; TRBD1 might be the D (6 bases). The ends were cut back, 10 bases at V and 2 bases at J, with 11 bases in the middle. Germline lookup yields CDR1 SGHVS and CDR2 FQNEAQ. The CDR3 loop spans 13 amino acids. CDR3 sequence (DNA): TGTGCCAACTACAGGGATAACACCGGGGAGCTGTTTTTT. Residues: CANYRDNTGELFF.

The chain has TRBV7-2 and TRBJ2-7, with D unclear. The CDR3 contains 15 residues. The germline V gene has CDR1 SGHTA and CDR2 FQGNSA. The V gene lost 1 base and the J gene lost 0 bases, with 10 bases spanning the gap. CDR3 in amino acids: CASSLGHSSSYEQYV. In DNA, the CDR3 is TGTGCCAGCAGCTTAGGGCACTCGAGCTCCTACGAGCAGTACGTC.

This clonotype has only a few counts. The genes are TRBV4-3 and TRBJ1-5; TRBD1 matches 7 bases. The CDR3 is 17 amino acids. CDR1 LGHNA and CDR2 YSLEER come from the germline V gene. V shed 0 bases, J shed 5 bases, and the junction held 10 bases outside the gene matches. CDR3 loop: CASSQEVRGTGDQPQHF. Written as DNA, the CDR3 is TGCGCCAGCAGCCAAGAGGTCAGGGGAACAGGGGATCAGCCCCAGCATTTT.

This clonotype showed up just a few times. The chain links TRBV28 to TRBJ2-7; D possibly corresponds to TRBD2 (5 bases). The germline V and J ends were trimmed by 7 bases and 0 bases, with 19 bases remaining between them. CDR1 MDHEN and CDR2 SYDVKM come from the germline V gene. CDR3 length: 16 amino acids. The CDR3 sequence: CASKPSWTGSSYEQYF. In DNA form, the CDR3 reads TGTGCCAGCAAACCCTCCTGGACGGGGTCCTCCTACGAGCAGTACTTC. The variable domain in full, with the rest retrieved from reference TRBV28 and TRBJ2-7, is DVKVTQSSRYLVKRTGEKVFLECVQDMDHENMFWYRQDPGLGLRLIYFSYDVKMKEKGDIPEGYSVSREKKERFSLILESASTNQTSMYLCASKPSWTGSSYEQYFGPGTRLTVT.

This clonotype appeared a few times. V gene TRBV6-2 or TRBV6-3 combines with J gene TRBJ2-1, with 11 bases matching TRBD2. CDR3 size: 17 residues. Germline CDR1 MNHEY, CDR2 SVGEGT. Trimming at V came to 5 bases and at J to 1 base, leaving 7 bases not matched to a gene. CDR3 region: CASSGTGTSGSYNEQFF. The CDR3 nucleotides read TGTGCCAGCAGTGGAACGGGGACTAGCGGATCCTACAATGAGCAGTTCTTC.

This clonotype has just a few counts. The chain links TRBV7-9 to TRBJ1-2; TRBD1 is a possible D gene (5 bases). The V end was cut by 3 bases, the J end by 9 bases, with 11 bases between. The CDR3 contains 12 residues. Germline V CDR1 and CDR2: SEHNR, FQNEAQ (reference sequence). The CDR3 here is CASSFGGKSYTF. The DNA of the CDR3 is TGTGCCAGCAGCTTCGGGGGGAAGAGCTACACCTTC.